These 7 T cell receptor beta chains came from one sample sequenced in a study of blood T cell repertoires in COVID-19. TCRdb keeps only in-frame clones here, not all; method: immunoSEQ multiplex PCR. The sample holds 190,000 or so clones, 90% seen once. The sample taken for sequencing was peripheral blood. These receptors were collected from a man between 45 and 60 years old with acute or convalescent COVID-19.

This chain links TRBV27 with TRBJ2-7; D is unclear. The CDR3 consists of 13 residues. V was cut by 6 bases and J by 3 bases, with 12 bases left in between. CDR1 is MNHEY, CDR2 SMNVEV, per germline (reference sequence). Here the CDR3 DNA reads TGTGCCAGCAGCGAGGCACCCTTCTACGAGCAGTACTTC. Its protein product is CASSEAPFYEQYF.

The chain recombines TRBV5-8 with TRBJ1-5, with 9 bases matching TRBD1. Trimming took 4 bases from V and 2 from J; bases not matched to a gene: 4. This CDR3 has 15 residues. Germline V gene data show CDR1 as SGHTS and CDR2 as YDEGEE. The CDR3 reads CASSHTGGGNQPQHF. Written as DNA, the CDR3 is TGTGCCAGCAGCCATACAGGGGGCGGCAATCAGCCCCAGCATTTT.

CDR3 nucleotide sequence: TGCGCCAGCAGTGAATTTATGAGAGCCAAAAACATTCAGTACTTC. Translation: CASSEFMRAKNIQYF. The chain carries TRBV10-2 and TRBJ2-4; D remains unclear. V gave up 3 bases and J gave up 0 bases, with 9 bases separating them. The V gene's germline CDR1 is WSHSY and CDR2 SAAADI. The length of the CDR3 is 15 residues.

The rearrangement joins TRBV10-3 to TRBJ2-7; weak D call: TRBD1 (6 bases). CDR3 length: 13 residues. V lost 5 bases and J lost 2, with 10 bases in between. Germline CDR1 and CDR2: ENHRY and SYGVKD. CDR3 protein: CAISPTGPYEQYF. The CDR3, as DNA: TGTGCCATCAGTCCGACAGGACCCTACGAGCAGTACTTC.

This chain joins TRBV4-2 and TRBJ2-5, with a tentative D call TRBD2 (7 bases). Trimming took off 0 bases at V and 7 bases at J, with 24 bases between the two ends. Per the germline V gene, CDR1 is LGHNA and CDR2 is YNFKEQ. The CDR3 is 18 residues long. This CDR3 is CASSQDLRTRGNSRTQYF. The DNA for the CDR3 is TGTGCCAGCAGCCAAGATCTAAGGACTAGGGGGAATTCTCGGACCCAGTACTTC.

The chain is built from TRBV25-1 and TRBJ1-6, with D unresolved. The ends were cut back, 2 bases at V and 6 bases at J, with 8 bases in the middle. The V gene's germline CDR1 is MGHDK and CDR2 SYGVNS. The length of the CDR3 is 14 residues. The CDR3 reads CASSEAGFNSPLHF. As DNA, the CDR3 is TGTGCCAGCAGTGAAGCAGGCTTTAATTCACCCCTCCACTTT. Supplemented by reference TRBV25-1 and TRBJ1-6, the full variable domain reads EADIYQTPRYLVIGTGKKITLECSQTMGHDKMYWYQQDPGMELHLIHYSYGVNSTEKGDLSSESTVSRIRTEHFPLTLESARPSHTSQYLCASSEAGFNSPLHFGNGTRLTVT.

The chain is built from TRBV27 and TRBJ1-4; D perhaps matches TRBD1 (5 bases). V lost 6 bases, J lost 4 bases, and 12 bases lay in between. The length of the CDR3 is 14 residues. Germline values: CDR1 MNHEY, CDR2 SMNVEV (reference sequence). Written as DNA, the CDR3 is TGTGCCAGCAGCCGACAGAGCCTTAATGAAAAACTGTTTTTT. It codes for CASSRQSLNEKLFF.